The rows below give T cell receptor beta chains drawn from one sample of a study of cytomegalovirus exposure and HLA in healthy donors. The table came from immunoSEQ multiplex PCR; TCRdb's copy has only in-frame clones and leaves some out. The sample carries some 140,000 clones, approximately 89% recorded once. Sample: PBMCs. Receptor source: a woman between 18 and 30 years old in good health and CMV-seropositive. Each CDR3 is given with its conserved first and last residue. The D gene is left open where the match is weak. Not all rows give a size; the values are once, few, many and, for expanded clones, a class.

v_call	j_call	d_call	clone_size	cdr3_nt	cdr3_aa
TRBV6-4	TRBJ2-2	-	few	TGTGCCAGCAGTGCTCTTGCGTCGTCCGGGGAGCTGTTTTTT	CASSALASSGELFF
TRBV4-2	TRBJ1-5	-	-	TGTGCCAGCAGCCAAGGTGGCAGCAATCAGCCCCAGCATTTT	CASSQGGSNQPQHF
TRBV19	TRBJ1-1	-	few	TGTGCCAGTAGTATAGACAGGGAAGGAGCTTTCTTT	CASSIDREGAFF
TRBV2	TRBJ2-3	TRBD2	-	TGTGCCAGCAGTGGCGAGCGGGGGGGCCGACGAAGAACAGATACGCAGTATTTT	CASSGERGGRRRTDTQYF
TRBV20-1	TRBJ1-2	-	-	TGCAGTGCTAGTCAGGGCTATGGCTACACCTTC	CSASQGYGYTF
TRBV7-2	TRBJ1-5	TRBD1	-	TGTGCCAGCAGCTTAGGTGGGGACAGAAACCAGCCCCAGCATTTT	CASSLGGDRNQPQHF
TRBV2	TRBJ1-5	-	-	TGTGCCAGCAGTGGAGCATCACCGGGTAGCAATCAGCCCCAGCATTTT	CASSGASPGSNQPQHF
TRBV6-5	TRBJ1-1	-	-	TGTGCCAGCAGTTACTCTCGCGAGAACACTGAAGCTTTCTTT	CASSYSRENTEAFF
TRBV6-5	TRBJ1-4	-	-	TGTGCCAGCAGTTATGCAGGGCGGAATGAAAAACTGTTTTTT	CASSYAGRNEKLFF
TRBV6-1	TRBJ1-6	TRBD1	-	TGTGCCAGCAGGGGGGGACAGGGAGTAGCACCCCTCCACTTT	CASRGGQGVAPLHF
TRBV19	TRBJ2-3	-	once	TGTGCCAGCCAGGGGTCACCCGGTCAAACGCAGTATTTT	CASQGSPGQTQYF
TRBV7-9	TRBJ2-7	-	-	TGTGCCAGCAGCTTGGGGCTGGCAAGCTCCTACGAGCAGTACTTC	CASSLGLASSYEQYF
TRBV9	TRBJ1-4	TRBD1	-	TGTGCCAGCAGCGTATCCCCGGGACAGAAAGAAAAACTGTTTTTT	CASSVSPGQKEKLFF
TRBV14	TRBJ2-4	TRBD1	-	TGTGCCAGCAGCCTCCAGGGGGTCGCCAAAAACATTCAGTACTTC	CASSLQGVAKNIQYF
TRBV5-5	TRBJ2-7	-	once	TGTGCCAGCGGGACCTGGGACAAACCCTACGAGCAGTACTTC	CASGTWDKPYEQYF
TRBV18	TRBJ2-7	TRBD2	-	TGTGCCAGCTCACCCCCGGGACTAGCAACCTACGAGCAGTACTTC	CASSPPGLATYEQYF
TRBV5-1	TRBJ1-1	TRBD1	-	TGCGCCAGCAGATCCGGAGACAGGGGCCCTGAAGCTTTCTTT	CASRSGDRGPEAFF
TRBV7-2	TRBJ2-7	-	-	TGTGCCAGCAGCCTAGACAGGTACAACTCCTACGAGCAGTACTTC	CASSLDRYNSYEQYF
TRBV5-8	TRBJ2-7	TRBD2	-	TGTGCCAGCAGCTGGGTTCCTAGCGGGGGGTACGAGCAGTACTTC	CASSWVPSGGYEQYF
TRBV7-2	TRBJ1-2	-	-	TGTGCCAGCAGCCGCACGGGGGACGGTAACTATGGCTACACCTTC	CASSRTGDGNYGYTF
TRBV25-1	TRBJ1-2	TRBD1	-	TGTGCCAGCACCTCGGACAGGGCGGGTGGCTACACCTTC	CASTSDRAGGYTF
TRBV19	TRBJ1-2	TRBD1	once	TGTGCCAGTAGTACTGTGGGGGACCGTGGGACAGGCAGTTTCTATGGCTACACCTTC	CASSTVGDRGTGSFYGYTF
TRBV27	TRBJ1-4	TRBD1	-	TGTGCCAGCAGTTTAACAGGGGGCTATGAAAAACTGTTTTTT	CASSLTGGYEKLFF
TRBV4-1	TRBJ2-7	TRBD1	-	TGCGCCAGCAGCCAAGATAGTATGCAGGGGGCCTACGAGCAGTACTTC	CASSQDSMQGAYEQYF
TRBV6-1	TRBJ2-4	-	-	TGTGCCAGCAGTGAGCCCTCATCAGGCGACCACATTCAGTACTTC	CASSEPSSGDHIQYF
TRBV19	TRBJ1-1	-	once	TGTGCCAGTAGTATATCAGGACACCCGAACACTGAAGCTTTCTTT	CASSISGHPNTEAFF
TRBV4-2	TRBJ2-5	TRBD1	-	TGTGCCAGCAGCCAAGTCCCCCCGGGACAGGGGGCGGGAGAGACCCAGTACTTC	CASSQVPPGQGAGETQYF
TRBV27	TRBJ1-5	-	-	TGTGCCAGCAGTCCCGCGGGGGCGGGGAATCAGCCCCAGCATTTT	CASSPAGAGNQPQHF
TRBV11-2	TRBJ2-7	-	-	TGTGCCAGCAGCTCGGGTCCTAAGGACGAGCAGTACTTC	CASSSGPKDEQYF
TRBV9	TRBJ2-7	-	-	TGTGCCAGCAGCGTAGTCTGGTCCGGCGAGCAGTACTTC	CASSVVWSGEQYF
TRBV10-1	TRBJ2-7	TRBD1	-	TGCGCCAGCAGTGACCTCCGGGACAGGCCCTACGAGCAGTACTTC	CASSDLRDRPYEQYF
TRBV4-2	TRBJ2-5	TRBD2	-	TGTGCCAGCAGCCAAGATATTTTAACTAGCGGGCTAGGAGGGGAGACCCAGTACTTC	CASSQDILTSGLGGETQYF
TRBV5-4	TRBJ2-5	TRBD1	-	TGTGCCAGCAGCCAACAGGGGGCAGGAGAGACCCAGTACTTC	CASSQQGAGETQYF